This T cell receptor beta chain is from a study of OX40 agonist ivuxolimab in advanced cancers. The length of the CDR3 is 14 residues. The trim removed 7 bases at V and 2 bases at J, leaving 4 bases unmatched. CDR1 and CDR2 from the germline V gene are MDHEN and SYDVKM. Here immunoSEQ multiplex PCR was the method, and the copy in TCRdb shows in-frame clones only, minus some. The table has 70,000 to 95,000 clones, 85% to 95% seen once. The rearrangement uses TRBV28 and TRBJ1-4, with 7 bases that match TRBD1. This sequence originates from an adult with an advanced solid tumor such as melanoma, head and neck, liver or kidney cancer. The specimen comprised CD4+ or CD8+ T cells sorted from blood, sampled in a trial of the OX40 agonist ivuxolimab. The DNA for the CDR3 is TGTGCCAGCAACAGGGGCGGGACTAATGAAAAACTGTTTTTT. As protein: CASNRGGTNEKLFF.